The T cell receptor (beta chain) under discussion was sequenced for a study of blood T cell repertoires in COVID-19. Across the study: Sources were T cells, B-cell-depleted T cells, or PBMCs; the material itself was cDNA or gDNA.

The method was immunoSEQ multiplex PCR; TCRdb's version includes in-frame clones alone and lacks a portion of them. The sample contains about 400,000 clones, 89% of which appear only once. This clone showed up just once. This CDR3 is 17 amino acids long. V lost 2 bases and J lost 0, with 14 bases in between. Germline V gives CDR1 MNHEY, CDR2 SVGEGT. V is TRBV6-2 or TRBV6-3 and J is TRBJ1-3, with D possibly TRBD1 on 6 matching bases. This TCR came from a woman in her thirties who had recovered from COVID-19. The sequencing input was PBMCs or T cells enriched from blood (not recorded which). Written as DNA, the CDR3 is TGTGCCAGCAGTTACCAGTCTGGACAGTCCTCTGGAAACACCATATATTTT. Protein: CASSYQSGQSSGNTIYF.